This TCR beta chain was identified during a study of T cells in Graves' hyperthyroidism and ophthalmopathy. The CDR3 loop spans 13 amino acids. Germline values: CDR1 LGHDT, CDR2 YNNKEL (reference sequence). The V gene lost 5 bases and the J gene lost 4 bases, with 9 bases spanning the gap. At least ten counts were recorded for this clonotype. Its antigen is still unknown. Study-level results: The model made its ophthalmopathy prediction, and onset followed a median about 6 months later.

Investigators excluded patients with uncontrolled infection, other autoimmune disease, pregnancy or lactation. Clinical symptoms, serum thyroxine, TRAb, thyroid ultrasound and orbital computed tomography established diagnosis. TCR beta CDR3 regions were amplified from RNA. First-round RT-PCR of the TCR CDR3 relied on the HTBI primer set. From the multiplex PCR reads, TCRdb called clonotypes with MiXCR, one entry per CDR3 protein. The sample carries 500,000 to 650,000 distinct CDR3 sequences, under 20% recorded once. This chain connects TRBV3-1 to TRBJ1-3, with TRBD1 as a possible D gene (5 bases). The source is a woman aged 18-29 years with Graves' ophthalmopathy. Material: blood. The CDR3, as DNA: TGTGCCAGCAGCAAGACAGAAGGAAACACCATATATTTT. Residues: CASSKTEGNTIYF.